This TCR beta chain was recorded in a study of tumor T cells in aggressive B-cell lymphoma. Only in-frame clones appear in the TCRdb table, and some are missing; sequencing was by immunoSEQ multiplex PCR. The sample consists of more than 10,000 clones, around nine tenths of them appearing once. This CDR3 region has 15 residues. Trimming at V came to 7 bases and at J to 2 bases, leaving 5 bases not matched to a gene. The germline V gene encodes CDR1 LNHNV and CDR2 YYDKDF (reference sequence). The rearrangement joins TRBV15 to TRBJ1-3, with TRBD1 identical over 10 bases. The TCR was taken from an adult with diffuse large B cell lymphoma. Sequencing was performed on tumor tissue. The CDR3 reads CATTPDRGPGNTIYF. The DNA of the CDR3 is TGTGCCACCACCCCAGACAGGGGGCCTGGAAACACCATATATTTT.